This passage covers 29 T cell receptor beta chains from one sample sequenced in a study of blood T cell repertoires in COVID-19. TCRdb's copy holds only in-frame clones and misses some; the assay was immunoSEQ multiplex PCR. The table has under 85,000 clones, approximately 87% seen once. Specimen: peripheral blood. The receptors shown here come from an elderly man in a cohort sampled during active COVID-19.

The gene calls are TRBV6-2 or TRBV6-3 and TRBJ1-2; no clear D. The ends were cut back, 2 bases at V and 5 bases at J, with 12 bases in the middle. There are 14 residues in the CDR3. Germline V lookup: CDR1 MNHEY, CDR2 SVGEGT. CDR3 protein: CASSYEPGGYGYTF. CDR3 nucleotide sequence: TGTGCCAGCAGTTACGAACCCGGAGGGTATGGCTACACCTTC.

The chain has TRBV9 and TRBJ2-3, with a tentative D call TRBD2 (5 bases). Germline loops: CDR1 SGDLS, CDR2 YYNGEE. This CDR3 has 15 residues. The V and J ends lost 3 bases and 1 base respectively, with 12 bases between them. The CDR3 loop is CASSGAARGTDTQYF. CDR3 DNA sequence: TGTGCCAGCAGCGGAGCGGCTCGGGGCACAGATACGCAGTATTTT. The full variable domain, completed using reference TRBV9 and TRBJ2-3, is DSGVTQTPKHLITATGQRVTLRCSPRSGDLSVYWYQQSLDQGLQFLIQYYNGEERAKGNILERFSAQQFPDLHSELNLSSLELGDSALYFCASSGAARGTDTQYFGPGTRLTVL.

The chain combines TRBV19 with TRBJ2-7; TRBD1 agrees at 8 bases. This CDR3 comprises 15 residues. The germline CDR1 and CDR2 sequences are LNHDA and SQIVND (reference sequence). The V segment lost 3 bases and the J segment 1 base; nucleotides outside the gene matches: 5. The CDR3 loop is CASSIRGRGSYEQYF. The CDR3 bases are TGTGCCAGTAGTATCAGGGGGCGTGGGTCCTACGAGCAGTACTTC.

The V and J genes are TRBV3-1 (or the pseudogene TRBV3-2) and TRBJ2-3; weak D call: TRBD2 (6 bases). The CDR3 consists of 16 residues. CDR1 and CDR2 from the germline V gene are LGHDT and YNNKEL (reference sequence). V was clipped by 1 base and J by 0 bases, with 11 bases between them. CDR3 region: CASSQGWRGSTDTQYF. DNA of the CDR3: TGTGCCAGCAGCCAAGGGTGGAGGGGCAGCACAGATACGCAGTATTTT.

Here the CDR3 reads CASSSRTGNGETQYF. In DNA, the CDR3 is TGTGCCAGCAGCTCACGGACAGGGAACGGTGAGACCCAGTACTTC. The rearrangement joins TRBV7-9 to TRBJ2-5, with TRBD1 matching 8 bases. Trimming took 4 bases from V and 5 from J; bases not matched to a gene: 9. Germline CDR1 SEHNR, CDR2 FQNEAQ (reference sequence). The CDR3 spans 15 residues. The variable domain in full, with the rest retrieved from reference TRBV7-9 and TRBJ2-5, is DTGVSQNPRHKITKRGQNVTFRCDPISEHNRLYWYRQTLGQGPEFLTYFQNEAQLEKSRLLSDRFSAERPKGSFSTLEIQRTEQGDSAMYLCASSSRTGNGETQYFGPGTRLLVL.

V usage is TRBV6-1 and J usage is TRBJ2-3; no reliable D call. CDR1 is MNHNS and CDR2 is SASEGT in the germline V gene. V was cut by 0 bases and J by 1 base, with 14 bases left in between. The CDR3 covers 17 residues. CDR3 sequence (DNA): TGTGCCAGCAGTGAAGCGACACCTCGTACACGCACAGATACGCAGTATTTT. Protein: CASSEATPRTRTDTQYF.

This clone was seen a handful of times. The J gene is TRBJ1-4, the V gene TRBV19, with D possibly being TRBD1 (6 bases). Deletions cut 1 base from V and 4 bases from J, with 16 bases between. CDR3 length equals 17 residues. Looked up from germline, CDR1 is LNHDA and CDR2 is SQIVND (reference sequence). CDR3 residues: CASSIVATGNYNEKLFF. The CDR3 DNA follows: TGTGCCAGTAGTATAGTGGCTACAGGGAACTATAATGAAAAACTGTTTTTT. Variable domain in full (rest from reference TRBV19 and TRBJ1-4): DGGITQSPKYLFRKEGQNVTLSCEQNLNHDAMYWYRQDPGQGLRLIYYSQIVNDFQKGDIAEGYSVSREKKESFPLTVTSAQKNPTAFYLCASSIVATGNYNEKLFFGSGTQLSVL.

The rearrangement uses TRBV6-6 and TRBJ1-4; TRBD1 agrees at 8 bases. This CDR3 has 18 residues. Trimming cost V 5 bases and J 0 bases; bases outside gene matches: 11. CDR1 is MNHNY and CDR2 is SVGAGI in the germline V gene (reference sequence). The DNA of the CDR3 is TGTGCCAGCAGTCGGACGGCAGGGGGCGCGGCAACTAATGAAAAACTGTTTTTT. As protein: CASSRTAGGAATNEKLFF.

The J gene is TRBJ2-5, the V gene TRBV28, with D possibly matching TRBD1 (6 bases). Trimming pared 4 bases from V and 2 bases from J, leaving 11 bases between. The CDR3 sequence is 14 residues long. The germline V gene has CDR1 MDHEN and CDR2 SYDVKM. CDR3 DNA: TGTGCCAGCAGTTCCGGACAGATACAAGAGACCCAGTACTTC. Translating gives CASSSGQIQETQYF.

This clone occurred a few times. The rearrangement joins TRBV15 to TRBJ2-5; 8 positions match TRBD1. With V trimmed by 9 bases and J by 3 bases, 9 bases remained unmatched. This CDR3 is built from 14 residues. The germline CDR1 and CDR2 sequences are LNHNV and YYDKDF (reference sequence). CDR3 nucleotides: TGTGCCACAAACACCAGGGGGCGGGAAGAGACCCAGTACTTC. Its protein is CATNTRGREETQYF.

The V call is TRBV7-2, the J call TRBJ1-5; D not certain. This CDR3 contains 15 residues. V was shortened by 0 bases and J by 3 bases, with 9 bases between the two germline ends. Germline V gives CDR1 SGHTA, CDR2 FQGNSA. The CDR3 nucleotides read TGTGCCAGCAGCTTAGCTGCCCAGATCAATCAGCCCCAGCATTTT. Amino acids: CASSLAAQINQPQHF.

The rearrangement links TRBV5-4 to TRBJ1-5, with D maybe TRBD1 (6 bases). CDR3 length: 16 amino acids. Trimming left V 0 bases short and J 0 bases short, with 10 bases between. CDR1 and CDR2 (germline): SGHNT, YYREEE (reference sequence). CDR3 nucleotide sequence: TGTGCCAGCAGCTTGGGGGGGCCATCTAGCAATCAGCCCCAGCATTTT. Its translation is CASSLGGPSSNQPQHF.

The genes are TRBV27 and TRBJ2-2; D is perhaps TRBD1 (6 bases). This CDR3 contains 13 residues. Germline CDR1 MNHEY, CDR2 SMNVEV (reference sequence). V lost 8 bases to trimming and J lost 7 bases, with 14 bases between them. CDR3 residues: CASGFRGNGELFF. Written as DNA, the CDR3 is TGTGCCAGCGGATTCAGGGGTAACGGGGAGCTGTTTTTT.

The chain uses TRBV10-3 and TRBJ2-2; 10 bases are a match to TRBD1. The CDR3 contains 16 residues. Germline V gives CDR1 ENHRY, CDR2 SYGVKD. The J segment lost 1 base and the V segment lost 7 bases, leaving 6 bases of the junction unmatched. CDR3 loop: CAITGDRGLNTGELFF. CDR3 sequence (DNA): TGTGCCATCACCGGGGACAGGGGCTTGAACACCGGGGAGCTGTTTTTT.

The V and J genes are TRBV4-3 and TRBJ1-6, with D possibly matching TRBD1 (6 bases). Germline CDR1 and CDR2: LGHNA and YSLEER. V was shortened by 0 bases and J by 8 bases, with 11 bases between the two germline ends. The CDR3 runs to 15 residues. In nucleotides, the CDR3 is TGCGCCAGCAGCCAAGACGGACAGAAATATTCACCCCTCCACTTT. Protein product: CASSQDGQKYSPLHF.

The V call is TRBV19, the J call TRBJ2-2; 10 positions agree with TRBD1. The CDR3 consists of 17 residues. The J segment lost 7 bases and the V segment lost 7 bases, leaving 15 bases of the junction unmatched. Germline lookup yields CDR1 LNHDA and CDR2 SQIVND (reference sequence). The DNA for the CDR3 is TGTGCCAGTAAATTATATCCTGGGACAGGGGTTATCGGGGAGCTGTTTTTT. It yields the protein CASKLYPGTGVIGELFF.

The gene calls are TRBV6-5 and TRBJ2-3, with unresolved D. This CDR3 spans 13 amino acids. Trimming shortened V by 6 bases and J by 2 bases, and 9 bases separated the two germline ends. Germline V gene data show CDR1 as MNHEY and CDR2 as SVGAGI. In DNA form, the CDR3 reads TGTGCCAGCAGGAGGAATCCCACAGATACGCAGTATTTT. Its protein is CASRRNPTDTQYF.

The chain recombines TRBV6-1 with TRBJ2-7, with D perhaps matching TRBD1 (6 bases). Germline values: CDR1 MNHNS, CDR2 SASEGT. The CDR3 is made up of 14 amino acids. The V end was cut by 1 base, the J end by 2 bases, with 9 bases between. Written as DNA, the CDR3 is TGTGCCAGCAGTGAAGGGGGGACAACCTACGAGCAGTACGTC. Its protein product is CASSEGGTTYEQYV.

The chain is built from TRBV29-1 and TRBJ1-1, with D tentatively TRBD1 (6 bases). The CDR3 is 11 amino acids. Germline V CDR1 and CDR2: SQVTM, ANQGSEA. V was clipped by 7 bases and J by 4 bases, with 10 bases between them. CDR3 sequence: CSGGQSTEAFF. In DNA form, the CDR3 reads TGCAGCGGCGGACAGTCCACTGAAGCTTTCTTT.

V gene TRBV7-2 combines with J gene TRBJ2-1; 8 bases fit TRBD2. V trimming: 2 bases; J trimming: 7 bases; junction bases outside the gene matches: 7. There are 15 residues in the CDR3. Germline V gives CDR1 SGHTA, CDR2 FQGNSA. CDR3 bases: TGTGCCAGCAGCTTACAGCCGGGACTAGGGAATGAGCAGTTCTTC. Its translation: CASSLQPGLGNEQFF.

This rearrangement joins TRBV19 to TRBJ2-3; 9 bases fit TRBD1. After removal of 3 bases from V and 6 bases from J, the junction contained 13 bases not matched to a gene. The CDR3 is 17 residues long. Germline lookup yields CDR1 LNHDA and CDR2 SQIVND (reference sequence). This chain's CDR3 is CASSITRQGVLWDTQYF. The DNA of the CDR3 is TGTGCCAGTAGTATCACGCGACAGGGGGTTTTGTGGGATACGCAGTATTTT. Drawing the rest from reference TRBV19 and TRBJ2-3, the complete variable domain is DGGITQSPKYLFRKEGQNVTLSCEQNLNHDAMYWYRQDPGQGLRLIYYSQIVNDFQKGDIAEGYSVSREKKESFPLTVTSAQKNPTAFYLCASSITRQGVLWDTQYFGPGTRLTVL.

The chain joins TRBV5-1 to TRBJ1-2, with D tentatively TRBD1 (5 bases). Germline assignment: CDR1 SGHRS and CDR2 YFSETQ. V was trimmed by 4 bases and J by 2 bases, leaving 12 bases between them. This CDR3 spans 14 amino acids. CDR3 residues: CASSATGANYGYTF. CDR3 in DNA: TGCGCCAGCAGCGCTACAGGCGCCAACTATGGCTACACCTTC.

This clone has just one count. The V call is TRBV4-2, the J call TRBJ2-5; 9 positions agree with TRBD2. After removal of 1 base from V and 1 base from J, the junction contained 7 bases not matched to a gene. The CDR3 extends over 17 amino acids. Germline V CDR1 and CDR2: LGHNA, YNFKEQ. DNA for the CDR3: TGTGCCAGCAGCCAAGCCCGCAGCGGGGGGCTCCAAGAGACCCAGTACTTC. This encodes CASSQARSGGLQETQYF.

V is TRBV9 and J is TRBJ2-2; 14 nucleotides match TRBD2. Looked up from germline, CDR1 is SGDLS and CDR2 is YYNGEE. The CDR3 consists of 14 residues. Germline trimming cut 2 bases from V and 13 bases from J; bases unmatched to any gene: 4. The CDR3 loop reads CASSVGLAGGGLFF. The CDR3 DNA reads as TGTGCCAGCAGCGTTGGACTAGCGGGGGGTGGGCTGTTTTTT. The full variable domain, in which reference TRBV9 and TRBJ2-2 provide the parts outside the CDR3, is DSGVTQTPKHLITATGQRVTLRCSPRSGDLSVYWYQQSLDQGLQFLIQYYNGEERAKGNILERFSAQQFPDLHSELNLSSLELGDSALYFCASSVGLAGGGLFFGEGSRLTVL.

The chain uses TRBV11-2 and TRBJ2-1, with 9 bases identical to TRBD2. The germline V gene encodes CDR1 SGHAT and CDR2 FQNNGV. V dropped 5 bases and J dropped 6; count of bases not matched to a gene: 11. This CDR3 is built from 16 residues. CDR3 in DNA: TGTGCCAGCAGCCGAAGCGGGGGGAGATCTTCCAATGAGCAGTTCTTC. This codes for CASSRSGGRSSNEQFF. The full variable domain, in which reference TRBV11-2 and TRBJ2-1 provide the parts outside the CDR3, is EAGVAQSPRYKIIEKRQSVAFWCNPISGHATLYWYQQILGQGPKLLIQFQNNGVVDDSQLPKDRFSAERLKGVDSTLKIQPAKLEDSAVYLCASSRSGGRSSNEQFFGPGTRLTVL.

The V call is TRBV29-1, the J call TRBJ2-1; 9 positions match TRBD1. The CDR3 runs to 13 residues. CDR1 is SQVTM and CDR2 is ANQGSEA in the germline V gene. With V trimmed by 7 bases and J by 7 bases, 8 bases remained unmatched. The CDR3: CSDQGQGWNEQFF. In DNA, the CDR3 is TGCAGCGACCAGGGACAGGGATGGAATGAGCAGTTCTTC.

The rearrangement joins TRBV28 to TRBJ2-1; TRBD2 aligns across 10 bases. CDR1 is MDHEN, CDR2 SYDVKM, per germline. The ends lost 4 bases at V and 5 bases at J; junction bases unmatched: 8. CDR3 length equals 16 residues. CDR3 protein: CASSSQAGGPDNEQFF. The CDR3 bases are TGTGCCAGCAGTTCGCAAGCGGGGGGGCCCGACAATGAGCAGTTCTTC.

The chain has TRBV9 and TRBJ2-1; 9 positions match TRBD2. The V segment lost 2 bases and the J segment 0 bases; nucleotides outside the gene matches: 3. The CDR3 runs to 16 residues. Germline V gives CDR1 SGDLS, CDR2 YYNGEE. For the CDR3, the DNA is TGTGCCAGCAGCGTCAGCGGGGGGTTCTCCTACAATGAGCAGTTCTTC. This codes for CASSVSGGFSYNEQFF.

J is TRBJ2-3 and V is TRBV14, with 7 bases that match TRBD1. With 4 bases clipped from V and 7 bases from J, the junction kept 11 bases outside the gene matches. The CDR3 extends over 15 amino acids. CDR1 SGHDN and CDR2 FVKESK come from the germline V gene. The CDR3 loop reads CASSLTGTGVYTQYF. The CDR3 DNA reads TGTGCCAGCAGCCTGACAGGGACGGGCGTGTATACGCAGTATTTT.